This TCR beta chain was identified in a study of blood T cell repertoires in COVID-19. Overall study context: Italy, Spain and the United States were the sources of the convalescent and acute COVID-19 samples.

V was cut by 4 bases and J by 4 bases, with 21 bases left in between. CDR1 is LNHDA, CDR2 SQIVND, per germline (reference sequence). The CDR3 length is 17 residues. Generated by immunoSEQ multiplex PCR, the TCRdb table keeps only in-frame clones and is missing some. The sample has 50,000 or so clones; about 84% are singletons. The material sequenced was peripheral blood. The TCR sequence derives from an elderly woman with acute or convalescent COVID-19. The chain has TRBV19 and TRBJ2-3, with D possibly TRBD2 on 6 matching bases. CDR3 bases: TGTGCCAGTAGTACGCCGCTGGGCGGGGCCCACGCAGATACGCAGTATTTT. This gives the protein CASSTPLGGAHADTQYF.